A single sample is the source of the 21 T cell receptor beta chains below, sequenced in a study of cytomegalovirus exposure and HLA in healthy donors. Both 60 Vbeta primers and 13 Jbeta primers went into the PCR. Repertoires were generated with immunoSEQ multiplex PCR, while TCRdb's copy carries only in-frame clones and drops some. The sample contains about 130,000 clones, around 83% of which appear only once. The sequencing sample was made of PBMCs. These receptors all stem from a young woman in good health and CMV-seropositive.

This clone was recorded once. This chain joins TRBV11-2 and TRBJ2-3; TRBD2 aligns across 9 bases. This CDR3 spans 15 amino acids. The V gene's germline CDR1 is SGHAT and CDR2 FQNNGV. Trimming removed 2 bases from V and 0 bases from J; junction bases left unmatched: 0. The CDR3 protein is CASSLLAGSTDTQYF. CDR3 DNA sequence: TGTGCCAGCAGCTTACTAGCGGGAAGCACAGATACGCAGTATTTT.

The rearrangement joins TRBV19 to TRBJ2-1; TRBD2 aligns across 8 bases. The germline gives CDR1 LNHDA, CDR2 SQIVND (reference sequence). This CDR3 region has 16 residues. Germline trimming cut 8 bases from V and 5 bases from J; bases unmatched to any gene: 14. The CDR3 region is CASSHGRSGGNNEQFF. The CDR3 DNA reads TGTGCCAGTTCCCACGGACGGTCGGGAGGGAACAATGAGCAGTTCTTC.

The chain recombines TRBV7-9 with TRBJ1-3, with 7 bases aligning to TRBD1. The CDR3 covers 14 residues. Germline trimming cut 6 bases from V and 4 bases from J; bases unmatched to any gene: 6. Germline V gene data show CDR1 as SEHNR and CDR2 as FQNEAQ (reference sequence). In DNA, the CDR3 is TGTGCCAGCAGGTCTACAGGGGACGGAAACACCATATATTTT. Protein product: CASRSTGDGNTIYF.

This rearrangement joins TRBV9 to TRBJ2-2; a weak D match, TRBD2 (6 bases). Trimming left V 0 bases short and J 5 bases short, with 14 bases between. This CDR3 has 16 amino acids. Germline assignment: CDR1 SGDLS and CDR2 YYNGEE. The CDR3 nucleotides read TGTGCCAGCAGCGTAGCGAAGGGTGGGGGGACCGGGGAGCTGTTTTTT. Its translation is CASSVAKGGGTGELFF.

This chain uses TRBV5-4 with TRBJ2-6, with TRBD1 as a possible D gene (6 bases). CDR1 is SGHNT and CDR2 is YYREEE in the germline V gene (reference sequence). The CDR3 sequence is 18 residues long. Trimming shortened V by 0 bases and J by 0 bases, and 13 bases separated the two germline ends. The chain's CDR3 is CASSLGPTGSSGANVLTF. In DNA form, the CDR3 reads TGTGCCAGCAGCTTGGGACCTACAGGGAGCTCTGGGGCCAACGTCCTGACTTTC.

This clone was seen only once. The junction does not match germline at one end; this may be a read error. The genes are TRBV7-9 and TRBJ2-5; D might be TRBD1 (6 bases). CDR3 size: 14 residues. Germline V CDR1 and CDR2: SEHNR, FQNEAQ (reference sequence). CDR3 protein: CSSSFTGFQETQYF. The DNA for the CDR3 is TGTTCCAGCAGCTTCACAGGGTTTCAAGAGACCCAGTACTTC.

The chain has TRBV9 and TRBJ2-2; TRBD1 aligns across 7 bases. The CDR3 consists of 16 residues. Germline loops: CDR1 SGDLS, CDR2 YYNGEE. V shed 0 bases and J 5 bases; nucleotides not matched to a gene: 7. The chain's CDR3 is CASSVGGTAATGELFF. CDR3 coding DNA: TGTGCCAGCAGCGTAGGGGGGACAGCTGCTACCGGGGAGCTGTTTTTT. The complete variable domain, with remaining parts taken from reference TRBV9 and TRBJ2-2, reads DSGVTQTPKHLITATGQRVTLRCSPRSGDLSVYWYQQSLDQGLQFLIQYYNGEERAKGNILERFSAQQFPDLHSELNLSSLELGDSALYFCASSVGGTAATGELFFGEGSRLTVL.

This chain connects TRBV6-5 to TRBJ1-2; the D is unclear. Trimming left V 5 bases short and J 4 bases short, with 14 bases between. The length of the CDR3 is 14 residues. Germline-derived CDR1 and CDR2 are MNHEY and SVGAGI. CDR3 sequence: CASSLLGGGYGYTF. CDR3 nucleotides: TGTGCCAGCAGTCTCTTGGGAGGAGGCTATGGCTACACCTTC.

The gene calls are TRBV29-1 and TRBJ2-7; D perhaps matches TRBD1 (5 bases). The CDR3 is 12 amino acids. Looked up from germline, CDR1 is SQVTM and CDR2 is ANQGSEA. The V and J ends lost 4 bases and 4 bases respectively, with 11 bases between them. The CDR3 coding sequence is TGCAGCGTTGGATCGCAGGGATACGAGCAGTACTTC. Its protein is CSVGSQGYEQYF.

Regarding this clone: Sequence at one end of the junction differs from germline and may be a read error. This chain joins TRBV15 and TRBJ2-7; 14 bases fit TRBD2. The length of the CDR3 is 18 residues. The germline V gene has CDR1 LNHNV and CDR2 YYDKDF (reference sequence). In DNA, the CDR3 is TGTGCCACCAGCGGAGACTCCCCGCGGACTAGCGGGAGGTACGAGCAGTACTTC. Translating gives CATSGDSPRTSGRYEQYF.

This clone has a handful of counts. The CDR3 DNA follows: TGTGCCAGCAGTGATCCAGGCAGTGTCGAAAAACTGTTTTTT. This translates into CASSDPGSVEKLFF. J is TRBJ1-4 and V is TRBV2; D unclear. The CDR3 has 14 amino acids. Germline assignment: CDR1 SNHLY and CDR2 FYNNEI. Trimming shortened V by 3 bases and J by 8 bases, and 13 bases separated the two germline ends. Looking up the rest from reference TRBV2 and TRBJ1-4 gives the full variable domain: EPEVTQTPSHQVTQMGQEVILRCVPISNHLYFYWYRQILGQKVEFLVSFYNNEISEKSEIFDDQFSVERPDGSNFTLKIRSTKLEDSAMYFCASSDPGSVEKLFFGSGTQLSVL.

CDR3 in DNA: TGTGCCAGCGGCCCCCCCGGGGTCCTACTCTATGGCTACACCTTC. Amino acid sequence: CASGPPGVLLYGYTF. The chain carries TRBV28 and TRBJ1-2; D unresolved. The CDR3 is 15 residues long. Trimming removed 8 bases at V and 4 bases at J, with 20 bases between. The germline V gene encodes CDR1 MDHEN and CDR2 SYDVKM.

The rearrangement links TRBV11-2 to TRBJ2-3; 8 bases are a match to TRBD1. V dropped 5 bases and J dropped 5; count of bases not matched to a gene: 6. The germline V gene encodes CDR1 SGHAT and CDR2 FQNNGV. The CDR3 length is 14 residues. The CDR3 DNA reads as TGTGCCAGCAGCCCTGGACAGGGTATAGATACGCAGTATTTT. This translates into CASSPGQGIDTQYF.

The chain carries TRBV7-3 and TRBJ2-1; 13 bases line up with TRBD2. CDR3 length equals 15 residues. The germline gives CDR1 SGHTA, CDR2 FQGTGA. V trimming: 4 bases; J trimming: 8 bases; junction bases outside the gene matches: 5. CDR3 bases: TGTGCCAGCAGCTCAACTAGCGGGGGGGCCGATGAGCAGTTCTTC. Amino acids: CASSSTSGGADEQFF.

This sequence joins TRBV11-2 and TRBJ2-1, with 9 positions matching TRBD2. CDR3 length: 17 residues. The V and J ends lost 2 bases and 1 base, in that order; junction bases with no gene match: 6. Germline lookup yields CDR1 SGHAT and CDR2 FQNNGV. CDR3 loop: CASSLWGGRGSYNEQFF. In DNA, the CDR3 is TGTGCCAGCAGCTTATGGGGCGGGAGGGGTTCCTACAATGAGCAGTTCTTC. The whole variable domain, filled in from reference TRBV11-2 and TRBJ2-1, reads EAGVAQSPRYKIIEKRQSVAFWCNPISGHATLYWYQQILGQGPKLLIQFQNNGVVDDSQLPKDRFSAERLKGVDSTLKIQPAKLEDSAVYLCASSLWGGRGSYNEQFFGPGTRLTVL.

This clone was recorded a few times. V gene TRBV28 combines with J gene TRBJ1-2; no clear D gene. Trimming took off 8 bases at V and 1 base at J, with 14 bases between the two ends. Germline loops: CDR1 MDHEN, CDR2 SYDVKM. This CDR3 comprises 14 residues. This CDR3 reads CASVPAEFNYGYTF. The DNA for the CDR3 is TGTGCCAGCGTTCCGGCGGAGTTTAACTATGGCTACACCTTC.

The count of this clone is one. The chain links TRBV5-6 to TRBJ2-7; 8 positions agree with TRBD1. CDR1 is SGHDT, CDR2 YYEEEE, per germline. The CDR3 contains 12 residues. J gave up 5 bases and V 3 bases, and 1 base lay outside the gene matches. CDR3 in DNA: TGTGCCAGCAGCTGGACAGGGAACGAGCAGTACTTC. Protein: CASSWTGNEQYF.

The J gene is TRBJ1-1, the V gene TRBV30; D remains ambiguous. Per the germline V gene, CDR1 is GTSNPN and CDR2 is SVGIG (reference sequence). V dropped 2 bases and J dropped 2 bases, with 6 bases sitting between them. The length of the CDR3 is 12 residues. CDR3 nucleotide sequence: TGTGCCTGGAGTCATGTCAACACTGAAGCTTTCTTT. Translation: CAWSHVNTEAFF.

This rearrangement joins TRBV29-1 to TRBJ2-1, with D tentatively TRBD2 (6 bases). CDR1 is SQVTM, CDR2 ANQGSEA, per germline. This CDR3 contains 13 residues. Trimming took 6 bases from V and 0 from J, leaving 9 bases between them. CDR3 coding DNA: TGCAGCGTCTCGCGGGACTCCTACAATGAGCAGTTCTTC. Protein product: CSVSRDSYNEQFF.

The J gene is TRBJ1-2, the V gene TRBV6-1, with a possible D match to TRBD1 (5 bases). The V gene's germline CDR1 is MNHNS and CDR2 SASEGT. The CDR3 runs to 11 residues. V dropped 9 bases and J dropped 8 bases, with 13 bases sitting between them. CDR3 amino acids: CASNQGRGYTF. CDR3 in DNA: TGTGCCAGTAACCAGGGTAGGGGCTACACCTTC.

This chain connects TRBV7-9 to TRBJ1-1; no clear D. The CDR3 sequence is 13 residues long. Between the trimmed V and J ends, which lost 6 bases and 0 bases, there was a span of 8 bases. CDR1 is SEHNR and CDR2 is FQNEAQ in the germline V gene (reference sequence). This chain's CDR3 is CASSRELNTEAFF. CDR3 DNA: TGTGCCAGCAGTAGAGAGTTGAACACTGAAGCTTTCTTT.